Given below is one T cell receptor beta chain in context. Antigen: not known. An end of the junction does not agree with germline; a read error may underlie this. Germline values: CDR1 SGHAT, CDR2 FQNNGV. The CDR3 contains 16 residues. The sample belongs to a study of shared clonotypes between healthy human individuals. Donors comprised only Caucasian adults living in Nashville, Tennessee. Study-wide results and limits: Clonotype sharing among donors was expected to depend on sequencing depth. The study found about 5% of naive CD4 clonotypes shared across a handful of donors.

Per the study methods: ImmunoSEQ output held junction-only sequences without quality scores, so filtering differed. Some clones are missing from TCRdb's copy, which holds only in-frame ones; the method was immunoSEQ multiplex PCR. V, J and clone size are those of that table, while D and trimming were read from the DNA. The sample contains almost 750,000 clones, 72% of which appear only once. Sequenced material: memory CD4+ T cells sorted from blood. Subset meaning: CD45RA-negative fraction. The clonotype was recovered from a woman aged 30 to 39 in good health. The V call is TRBV11-2, the J call TRBJ2-1; D is uncertain. Here the CDR3 DNA reads TGTGCCAGCAGCCTAGAAAGAAAGAGCTCCTACAATGAGCAGTTCTTC. Protein: CASSLERKSSYNEQFF.